This T cell receptor beta chain was captured in a study of cytomegalovirus exposure and HLA in healthy donors. General study findings and limits: TCR beta V- and J-gene trimming was later associated with a missense DCLRE1C variant. The majority of CMV-associated TCR beta chains were reported as apparently HLA-restricted in a later analysis. TRBV6-2, TRBV6-3 and some other V segments were excluded as indistinguishable.

The PCR used 60 Vbeta and 13 Jbeta primers. Sequencing used immunoSEQ multiplex PCR; TCRdb keeps in-frame clones, though not all of them. The data show about 54,000 clones, less than 85% seen once. From germline, CDR1 is SEHNR and CDR2 FQNEAQ (reference sequence). After removal of 5 bases from V and 5 bases from J, the junction contained 2 bases not matched to a gene. There are 13 residues in the CDR3. To note about this clone: Its target is not known.

This chain connects TRBV7-9 to TRBJ2-2, with TRBD1 identical over 7 bases. Sequenced material: PBMCs. The TCR comes from a woman aged 18 to 35 in good health and CMV-seronegative. The CDR3 DNA sequence: TGTGCCAGCAGCGTGACAGGGACCGGGGAGCTGTTTTTT. This gives the protein CASSVTGTGELFF.